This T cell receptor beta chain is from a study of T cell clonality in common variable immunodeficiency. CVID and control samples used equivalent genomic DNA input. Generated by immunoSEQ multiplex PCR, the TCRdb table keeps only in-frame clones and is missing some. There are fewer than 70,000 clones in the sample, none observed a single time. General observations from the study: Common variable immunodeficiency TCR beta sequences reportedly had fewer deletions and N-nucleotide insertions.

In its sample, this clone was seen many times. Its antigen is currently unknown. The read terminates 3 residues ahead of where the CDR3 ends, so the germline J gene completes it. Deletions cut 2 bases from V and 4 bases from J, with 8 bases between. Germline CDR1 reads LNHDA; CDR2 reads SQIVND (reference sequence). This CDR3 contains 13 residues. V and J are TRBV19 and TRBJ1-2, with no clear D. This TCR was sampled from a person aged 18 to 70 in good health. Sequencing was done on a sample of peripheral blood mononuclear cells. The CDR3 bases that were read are TGTGCCAGTAGTATAACAGCTTCCTATGGC. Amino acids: CASSITASYG. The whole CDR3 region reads CASSITASYGYTF. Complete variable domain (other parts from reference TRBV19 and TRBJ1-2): DGGITQSPKYLFRKEGQNVTLSCEQNLNHDAMYWYRQDPGQGLRLIYYSQIVNDFQKGDIAEGYSVSREKKESFPLTVTSAQKNPTAFYLCASSITASYGYTFGSGTRLTVV.